The 30 T cell receptor beta chains below all came from one sample that was sequenced in a study of blood T cell repertoires in COVID-19. Clones were read by immunoSEQ multiplex PCR, and TCRdb kept only the in-frame ones, dropping some. This sample has a few hundred thousand clones; about nine tenths occur once, and the top ten carry under 13%. What was sequenced was PBMCs or T cells enriched from blood (not recorded which). The source of these receptors is a man aged 18 to 30 with acute COVID-19.

The CDR3 reads CASSPQGRMTDTQYF. CDR3 sequence (DNA): TGTGCCAGCAGCCCACAGGGACGGATGACAGATACGCAGTATTTT. This chain joins TRBV5-5 and TRBJ2-3; D is possibly TRBD1 (6 bases). The CDR3 covers 15 residues. Trimming took off 4 bases at V and 3 bases at J, with 15 bases between the two ends. Per germline, CDR1 SGHKS and CDR2 YYEKEE (reference sequence).

The chain combines TRBV28 with TRBJ1-1; no reliable D call. Germline-derived CDR1 and CDR2 are MDHEN and SYDVKM. There are 16 residues in the CDR3. V shed 7 bases and J shed 0 bases, with 18 bases lying between them. The CDR3 loop is CASNTLDSSLNTEAFF. The DNA of the CDR3 is TGTGCCAGCAATACTCTCGATAGCTCCCTGAACACTGAAGCTTTCTTT.

This clone was seen a single time. The J gene is TRBJ2-7, the V gene TRBV6-5, with D possibly TRBD2 on 6 matching bases. The CDR3 totals 13 residues. CDR1 and CDR2 from the germline V gene are MNHEY and SVGAGI. V shed 6 bases and J shed 0 bases, with 9 bases lying between them. CDR3 sequence reads: CASRGRDSYEQYF. CDR3 bases: TGTGCCAGCAGGGGGCGGGACTCCTACGAGCAGTACTTC.

The J gene is TRBJ2-1, the V gene TRBV28, with TRBD2 identical over 10 bases. The CDR3 is 13 residues long. CDR1 and CDR2 from the germline V gene are MDHEN and SYDVKM. V lost 6 bases to trimming and J lost 8 bases; unmatched junction nucleotides: 4. The CDR3 region is CASSPGTSDEQFF. The CDR3 bases are TGTGCCAGCAGCCCCGGGACTAGCGATGAGCAGTTCTTC. The full variable domain, in which reference TRBV28 and TRBJ2-1 provide the parts outside the CDR3, is DVKVTQSSRYLVKRTGEKVFLECVQDMDHENMFWYRQDPGLGLRLIYFSYDVKMKEKGDIPEGYSVSREKKERFSLILESASTNQTSMYLCASSPGTSDEQFFGPGTRLTVL.

This rearrangement joins TRBV10-1 to TRBJ2-1, with 8 bases that match TRBD1. The germline V gene has CDR1 WNHNN and CDR2 SYGVQD (reference sequence). The CDR3 extends over 14 amino acids. After removal of 5 bases from V and 7 bases from J, the junction contained 7 bases not matched to a gene. In DNA form, the CDR3 reads TGCGCCAGCAGTCTGTGGACAGGGTCTAATGAGCAGTTCTTC. Translating gives CASSLWTGSNEQFF.

The CDR3 sequence is CASNYHENTEAFF. The CDR3 bases are TGCGCCAGCAACTACCACGAGAACACTGAAGCTTTCTTT. The rearrangement uses TRBV5-1 and TRBJ1-1; D is uncertain. The V and J ends lost 6 bases and 1 base respectively, with 10 bases between them. The germline CDR1 and CDR2 sequences are SGHRS and YFSETQ. The CDR3 totals 13 residues.

This sequence joins TRBV9 and TRBJ2-7; 7 bases map to TRBD2. J was trimmed by 2 bases and V by 3 bases; bases with no gene match: 5. Germline CDR1 is SGDLS and CDR2 is YYNGEE. This CDR3 is 14 amino acids long. The CDR3 nucleotides are TGTGCCAGCAGCGCGAGCGGGGACCCCTACGAGCAGTACTTC. Translated, it gives CASSASGDPYEQYF. The full variable domain, in which reference TRBV9 and TRBJ2-7 provide the parts outside the CDR3, is DSGVTQTPKHLITATGQRVTLRCSPRSGDLSVYWYQQSLDQGLQFLIQYYNGEERAKGNILERFSAQQFPDLHSELNLSSLELGDSALYFCASSASGDPYEQYFGPGTRLTVT.

This clone has just a few counts. The rearrangement joins TRBV19 to TRBJ1-1; 7 bases fit TRBD1. The CDR3 contains 13 residues. Germline V lookup: CDR1 LNHDA, CDR2 SQIVND (reference sequence). Trimming at V came to 8 bases and at J to 4 bases, leaving 7 bases not matched to a gene. CDR3 sequence: CASDRVGGTEAFF. DNA for the CDR3: TGTGCCAGTGACAGGGTTGGAGGCACTGAAGCTTTCTTT.

The rearrangement joins TRBV3-1 (or the pseudogene TRBV3-2) to TRBJ2-1; TRBD2 matches 10 bases. Germline CDR1 and CDR2: LGHDT and YNNKEL (reference sequence). Trimming took 2 bases from V and 8 from J; bases not matched to a gene: 6. This CDR3 has 15 amino acids. Here the CDR3 DNA reads TGTGCCAGCAGCCAACTAGCGGGAGCTGGGGATGAGCAGTTCTTC. As protein: CASSQLAGAGDEQFF.

The CDR3 nucleotides read TGTGCCAGCATCCCGAAGTGGGGTCAGGGGGTCTACAATGAGCAGTTCTTC. Translation gives CASIPKWGQGVYNEQFF. V gene TRBV7-2 combines with J gene TRBJ2-1; TRBD1 matches at 7 bases. The V gene's germline CDR1 is SGHTA and CDR2 FQGNSA. Trimming removed 7 bases from V and 3 bases from J; junction bases left unmatched: 15. The CDR3 contains 17 residues.

This chain joins TRBV19 and TRBJ2-1; possibly TRBD2 for D (6 bases). The CDR3 runs 14 residues. Germline V lookup: CDR1 LNHDA, CDR2 SQIVND (reference sequence). V was clipped by 4 bases and J by 3 bases, with 10 bases between them. The CDR3 protein is CASSTGLNYNEQFF. Written as DNA, the CDR3 is TGTGCCAGTAGTACGGGACTCAACTACAATGAGCAGTTCTTC.

The chain links TRBV9 to TRBJ2-5; 9 bases match TRBD2. After removal of 4 bases from V and 2 bases from J, the junction contained 6 bases not matched to a gene. The CDR3 has 15 residues. Germline CDR1 is SGDLS and CDR2 is YYNGEE. CDR3 in amino acids: CASSRRTSEQETQYF. In DNA form, the CDR3 reads TGTGCCAGCAGCCGCCGGACTAGCGAACAAGAGACCCAGTACTTC.

The rearrangement joins TRBV2 to TRBJ1-5; D gene unclear. V gave up 4 bases and J gave up 9 bases, with 13 bases separating them. Looked up from germline, CDR1 is SNHLY and CDR2 is FYNNEI. CDR3 length equals 13 residues. CDR3 amino acids: CASSGTSPRPQHF. The CDR3 region has the DNA TGTGCCAGCAGTGGAACCAGTCCTCGGCCCCAGCATTTT.

This CDR3 reads CASSDRSEQYF. CDR3 nucleotides: TGTGCCAGCTCCGACAGGTCCGAGCAGTACTTC. The chain has TRBV18 and TRBJ2-7; tentative D call: TRBD1 (6 bases). V lost 6 bases to trimming and J lost 6 bases, with 9 bases between them. The CDR3 is made up of 11 amino acids. The V gene's germline CDR1 is KGHSH and CDR2 LQKENI.

This chain connects TRBV28 to TRBJ2-7; 7 nucleotides match TRBD1. Trimming at V came to 5 bases and at J to 5 bases, leaving 12 bases not matched to a gene. CDR3 length equals 15 residues. The germline V gene encodes CDR1 MDHEN and CDR2 SYDVKM. The chain's CDR3 is CASSPPRGSVHEQYF. CDR3 sequence (DNA): TGTGCCAGCAGTCCCCCCAGGGGGTCCGTCCACGAGCAGTACTTC.

The gene calls are TRBV5-1 and TRBJ1-5; 7 nucleotides align to TRBD1. CDR1 and CDR2 from the germline V gene are SGHRS and YFSETQ. This CDR3 is built from 15 residues. Losses at the gene ends were 4 bases for V and 4 bases for J; bases not matched to a gene: 8. The CDR3 bases are TGCGCCAGCAGCCTTCAGGGGGAATCAAATCAGCCCCAGCATTTT. This encodes CASSLQGESNQPQHF.

This sequence joins TRBV15 and TRBJ1-1, with D perhaps matching TRBD1 (5 bases). V lost 2 bases, J lost 2 bases, and 9 bases lay in between. The CDR3 totals 14 residues. Per germline, CDR1 LNHNV and CDR2 YYDKDF (reference sequence). CDR3 sequence reads: CATSRPGINTEAFF. The DNA of the CDR3 is TGTGCCACCAGCAGACCAGGGATAAACACTGAAGCTTTCTTT.

The V and J genes are TRBV14 and TRBJ2-1; 14 nucleotides match TRBD2. V shed 3 bases and J 7 bases; nucleotides not matched to a gene: 5. CDR1 SGHDN and CDR2 FVKESK come from the germline V gene. The CDR3 has 16 residues. CDR3 sequence: CASSQEGLAGVNEQFF. The CDR3 DNA sequence: TGTGCCAGCAGCCAGGAGGGACTAGCGGGAGTTAATGAGCAGTTCTTC.

CDR3 DNA sequence: TGCGCCAGCAGCCGGGGCCAGATGAACACTGAAGCTTTCTTT. This codes for CASSRGQMNTEAFF. This rearrangement joins TRBV4-3 to TRBJ1-1, with a tentative D call TRBD1 (5 bases). This CDR3 is built from 14 residues. Between the trimmed V and J ends, which lost 4 bases and 0 bases, there was a span of 9 bases. Germline assignment: CDR1 LGHNA and CDR2 YSLEER.

The chain recombines TRBV4-1 with TRBJ2-1; 8 positions agree with TRBD2. Germline V lookup: CDR1 MGHRA, CDR2 YSYEKL. Unmatched junction bases numbered 13, after V lost 6 bases and J lost 9 bases. This CDR3 contains 15 residues. CDR3: CASRDGLAALGEQFF. DNA for the CDR3: TGCGCCAGCAGGGACGGACTAGCAGCTTTGGGTGAGCAGTTCTTC.

V is TRBV2 and J is TRBJ1-5; D gene ambiguous. Trimming stripped 5 bases from V and 3 bases from J, with 8 bases between. Germline lookup yields CDR1 SNHLY and CDR2 FYNNEI. The CDR3 spans 13 residues. CDR3: CASSYADNQPQHF. The CDR3 coding sequence is TGTGCCAGCAGTTACGCGGACAATCAGCCCCAGCATTTT.

The V call is TRBV20-1, the J call TRBJ2-1; TRBD2 agrees at 9 bases. From germline, CDR1 is DFQATT and CDR2 SNEGSKA (reference sequence). V was clipped by 3 bases and J by 8 bases; unmatched bases: 20. The CDR3 is 18 residues long. This CDR3 is CSASRREASGIFLDEQFF. For the CDR3, the DNA is TGCAGTGCTAGTCGACGAGAAGCTAGCGGGATATTTTTGGATGAGCAGTTCTTC.

V and J are TRBV5-1 and TRBJ2-7; 10 bases are shared with TRBD2. Germline CDR1 reads SGHRS; CDR2 reads YFSETQ. CDR3 length: 15 amino acids. V shed 5 bases and J 2 bases; nucleotides not matched to a gene: 7. CDR3 loop: CASSRTSGPTYEQYF. Here the CDR3 DNA reads TGCGCCAGCAGTCGGACTAGCGGACCGACCTACGAGCAGTACTTC.

The chain links TRBV28 to TRBJ1-2; 9 bases align to TRBD1. Per the germline V gene, CDR1 is MDHEN and CDR2 is SYDVKM. The CDR3 is made up of 15 amino acids. V was pared by 2 bases and J by 4 bases, with 5 bases of the junction left unmatched. The CDR3 DNA is TGTGCCAGCAGTTTAAACAGGGGGCTAGGCTATGGCTACACCTTC. Translating it yields CASSLNRGLGYGYTF.

The chain recombines TRBV5-1 with TRBJ1-6; D call uncertain. V lost 0 bases, J lost 8 bases, and 6 bases lay in between. Germline assignment: CDR1 SGHRS and CDR2 YFSETQ. This CDR3 is built from 13 residues. CDR3: CASSLVSYSPLHF. The CDR3 nucleotides are TGCGCCAGCAGCTTGGTTAGCTATTCACCCCTCCACTTT.

V is TRBV2 and J is TRBJ2-1; 9 positions match TRBD1. The V segment lost 4 bases and the J segment 6 bases; nucleotides outside the gene matches: 7. CDR1 is SNHLY and CDR2 is FYNNEI in the germline V gene. The CDR3 has 15 amino acids. The CDR3 loop reads CASSATGGAGNEQFF. The CDR3 DNA reads as TGTGCCAGCAGTGCGACAGGGGGAGCAGGCAATGAGCAGTTCTTC.

The chain combines TRBV10-2 with TRBJ2-7; D ambiguous. V lost 2 bases and J 0 bases, leaving 5 bases between the germline ends. The CDR3 covers 13 residues. CDR1 and CDR2 (germline): WSHSY, SAAADI. The CDR3 reads CASSEPSSYEQYF. CDR3 in DNA: TGCGCCAGCAGTGAGCCGAGCTCCTACGAGCAGTACTTC.

This sequence joins TRBV28 and TRBJ2-1; 9 nucleotides align to TRBD2. The V gene's germline CDR1 is MDHEN and CDR2 SYDVKM. The CDR3 is 14 amino acids. V gave up 6 bases and J gave up 6 bases; unmatched junction bases: 6. CDR3 sequence reads: CASRAGGPLNEQFF. The DNA of the CDR3 is TGTGCCAGCAGGGCGGGAGGGCCACTCAATGAGCAGTTCTTC.

The rearrangement uses TRBV7-9 and TRBJ2-7; weak D call: TRBD1 (5 bases). Per germline, CDR1 SEHNR and CDR2 FQNEAQ (reference sequence). CDR3 length: 11 amino acids. Between the trimmed V and J ends, which lost 10 bases and 5 bases, there was a span of 12 bases. The CDR3 region has the DNA TGTGCCACACGGCAGGGCCACGAGCAGTACTTC. It specifies CATRQGHEQYF.

This clone was detected once. The CDR3 protein is CAWIRRGPNTEAFF. The CDR3 DNA follows: TGTGCCTGGATCAGAAGGGGGCCGAACACTGAAGCTTTCTTT. The chain recombines TRBV30 with TRBJ1-1, with TRBD1 matching over 7 bases. Per the germline V gene, CDR1 is GTSNPN and CDR2 is SVGIG (reference sequence). This CDR3 is 14 amino acids long. Trimming took 4 bases from V and 1 from J; bases not matched to a gene: 6. Looking up the rest from reference TRBV30 and TRBJ1-1 gives the full variable domain: SQTIHQWPATLVQPVGSPLSLECTVEGTSNPNLYWYRQAAGRGLQLLFYSVGIGQISSEVPQNLSASRPQDRQFILSSKKLLLSDSGFYLCAWIRRGPNTEAFFGQGTRLTVV.